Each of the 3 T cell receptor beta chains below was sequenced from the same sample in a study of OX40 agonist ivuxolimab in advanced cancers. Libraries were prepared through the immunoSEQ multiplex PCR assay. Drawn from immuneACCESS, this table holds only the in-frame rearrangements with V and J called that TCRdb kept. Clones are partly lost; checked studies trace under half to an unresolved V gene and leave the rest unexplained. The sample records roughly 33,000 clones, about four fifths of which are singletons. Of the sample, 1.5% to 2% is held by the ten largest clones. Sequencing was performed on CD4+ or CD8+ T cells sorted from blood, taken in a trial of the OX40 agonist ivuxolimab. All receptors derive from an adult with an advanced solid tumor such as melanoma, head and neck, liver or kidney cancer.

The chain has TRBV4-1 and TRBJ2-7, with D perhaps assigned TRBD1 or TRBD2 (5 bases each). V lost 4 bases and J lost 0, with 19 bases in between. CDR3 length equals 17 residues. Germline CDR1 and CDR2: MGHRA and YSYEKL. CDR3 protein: CASSLTPGYAGSYEQYF. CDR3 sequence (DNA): TGCGCCAGCAGCCTAACGCCAGGGTACGCGGGCTCCTACGAGCAGTACTTC.

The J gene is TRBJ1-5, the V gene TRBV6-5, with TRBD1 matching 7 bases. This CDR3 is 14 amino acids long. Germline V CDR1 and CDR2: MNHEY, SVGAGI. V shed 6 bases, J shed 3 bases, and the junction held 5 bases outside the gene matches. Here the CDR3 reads CASRPQGINQPQHF. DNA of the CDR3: TGTGCCAGCAGACCACAGGGGATCAATCAGCCCCAGCATTTT.

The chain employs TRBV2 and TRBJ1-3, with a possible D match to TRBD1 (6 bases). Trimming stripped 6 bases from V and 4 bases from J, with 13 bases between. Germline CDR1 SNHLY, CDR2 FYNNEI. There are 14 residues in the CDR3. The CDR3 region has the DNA TGTGCCAGCAGACTTCCAGGGGTCGGAAACACCATATATTTT. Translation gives CASRLPGVGNTIYF.